The 18 T cell receptor beta chains below all came from one sample that was sequenced in a study of shared clonotypes between healthy human individuals. CD45RO-negative, CCR7-positively selected cells formed the naive CD8 fraction, excluding terminally differentiated effector memory CD45RA+ cells. TCRdb's table, derived via immunoSEQ multiplex PCR, lists solely in-frame clones and lacks some. The repertoire holds about 2.1 million clones, approximately 94% seen once, with more than 1.5% in the top ten. The specimen sequenced was naive CD8+ T cells from PBMCs. The receptors come from a man aged 18 to 29 in good health. Some clones in this sample may be carry-over from other donors' samples.

CDR3 in DNA: TGCGCCAGCAGCTTAGGACAGGGCTGGATGGACACTGAAGCTTTCTTT. Its protein product is CASSLGQGWMDTEAFF. V usage is TRBV5-1 and J usage is TRBJ1-1, with 8 bases identical to TRBD1. The CDR3 length is 16 residues. V trimming: 2 bases; J trimming: 3 bases; junction bases outside the gene matches: 9. Germline assignment: CDR1 SGHRS and CDR2 YFSETQ.

The chain uses TRBV6-5 and TRBJ2-3; D tentatively reads TRBD1 or TRBD2 (6 bases each). Germline V gene data show CDR1 as MNHEY and CDR2 as SVGAGI. The CDR3 contains 15 residues. The V and J ends lost 5 bases and 3 bases respectively, with 15 bases between them. The CDR3 nucleotides read TGTGCCAGCAGTCCCTATGGCGGGACAACAGATACGCAGTATTTT. Amino acid sequence: CASSPYGGTTDTQYF.

This rearrangement joins TRBV28 to TRBJ1-5; D ambiguous. V was pared by 3 bases and J by 6 bases, with 12 bases between. Germline lookup yields CDR1 MDHEN and CDR2 SYDVKM. The length of the CDR3 is 14 residues. CDR3 sequence: CASSFQGFRQPQHF. The CDR3 coding sequence is TGTGCCAGCAGTTTTCAAGGGTTTCGTCAGCCCCAGCATTTT.

This clone was seen only once. The chain uses TRBV11-2 and TRBJ2-1, with 7 bases matching TRBD2. With V trimmed by 0 bases and J by 7 bases, 6 bases remained unmatched. CDR1 and CDR2 (germline): SGHAT, FQNNGV. This CDR3 comprises 15 residues. The CDR3 region has the DNA TGTGCCAGCAGCTTAGAGCGCGGGAGATGGAATGAGCAGTTCTTC. Translated, it gives CASSLERGRWNEQFF.

The chain recombines TRBV5-8 with TRBJ1-1; D call uncertain. With 1 base removed from V and 0 bases from J, the gap between germline ends came to 10 bases. The CDR3 is 15 amino acids. Germline loops: CDR1 SGHTS, CDR2 YDEGEE. The CDR3 nucleotides are TGTGCCAGCAGCTTGAACGGACGCTTGAACACTGAAGCTTTCTTT. Translated: CASSLNGRLNTEAFF.

V is TRBV29-1 and J is TRBJ1-2, with D tentatively TRBD1 (5 bases). This CDR3 has 14 residues. V lost 7 bases and J lost 2, with 17 bases in between. Per germline, CDR1 SQVTM and CDR2 ANQGSEA. Written as DNA, the CDR3 is TGCAGCGCCACTCCGACAGTGAACAACTATGGCTACACCTTC. Amino acid sequence: CSATPTVNNYGYTF.

V usage is TRBV11-2 and J usage is TRBJ1-1; D might be TRBD1 (6 bases). This CDR3 contains 16 residues. CDR1 is SGHAT and CDR2 is FQNNGV in the germline V gene. The ends were cut back, 5 bases at V and 1 base at J, with 17 bases in the middle. CDR3 protein: CASSDRDTPPNTEAFF. The DNA of the CDR3 is TGTGCCAGCAGCGACCGGGACACCCCCCCGAACACTGAAGCTTTCTTT.

The CDR3 DNA is TGTGCCAGCAGCCAATCCGGGGACGAGAATACGCCCCAGCATTTT. This encodes CASSQSGDENTPQHF. The V call is TRBV2, the J call TRBJ1-5, with D tentatively TRBD1 (5 bases). V was pared by 6 bases and J by 9 bases, with 21 bases between. Germline CDR1 and CDR2: SNHLY and FYNNEI. The CDR3 loop spans 15 amino acids.

Notes on this clone: Other DNA sequences within the sample encode an identical CDR3. This chain joins TRBV27 and TRBJ2-7; unclear D gene. Germline CDR1 and CDR2: MNHEY and SMNVEV (reference sequence). The ends were cut back, 2 bases at V and 0 bases at J, with 8 bases in the middle. The CDR3 consists of 14 residues. The CDR3 sequence: CASSLRASSYEQYF. CDR3 DNA: TGTGCCAGCAGTTTACGGGCTAGCTCCTACGAGCAGTACTTC.

This clone was picked up one time. The chain joins TRBV5-6 to TRBJ1-1; the D is unclear. In germline, CDR1 is SGHDT, CDR2 YYEEEE. Trimming stripped 4 bases from V and 8 bases from J, with 9 bases between. This CDR3 contains 11 residues. The CDR3 sequence: CASSAGPEAFF. The CDR3 DNA sequence: TGTGCCAGCAGCGCCGGACCCGAAGCTTTCTTT.

The chain's CDR3 is CASSILLAGKVYEQYF. For the CDR3, the DNA is TGTGCCAGCAGTATACTACTAGCGGGGAAGGTGTACGAGCAGTACTTC. The rearrangement joins TRBV27 to TRBJ2-7; TRBD2 matches at 10 bases. V shed 5 bases and J 4 bases; nucleotides not matched to a gene: 11. Germline V gives CDR1 MNHEY, CDR2 SMNVEV (reference sequence). This CDR3 contains 16 residues.

V usage is TRBV30 and J usage is TRBJ2-5; 7 bases align to TRBD1. This CDR3 has 13 residues. With V trimmed by 7 bases and J by 1 base, 6 bases remained unmatched. Per germline, CDR1 GTSNPN and CDR2 SVGIG (reference sequence). CDR3 amino acids: CASKGAGQETQYF. The CDR3 region has the DNA TGTGCCTCTAAGGGGGCAGGCCAAGAGACCCAGTACTTC.

The rearrangement links TRBV27 to TRBJ1-5; D remains ambiguous. V shed 1 base and J shed 9 bases, with 13 bases lying between them. From germline, CDR1 is MNHEY and CDR2 SMNVEV (reference sequence). The CDR3 is 14 amino acids. For the CDR3, the DNA is TGTGCCAGCAGTTTATTAGGAGGGCAATCGCCCCAGCATTTT. It translates to CASSLLGGQSPQHF.

The chain links TRBV10-3 to TRBJ2-7, with 7 bases lining up with TRBD1. Germline CDR1 is ENHRY and CDR2 is SYGVKD. CDR3 length equals 12 residues. J gave up 1 base and V 7 bases, and 1 base lay outside the gene matches. The CDR3, as DNA: TGTGCCATCATGGACAGGTCCTACGAGCAGTACTTC. Translating it yields CAIMDRSYEQYF.

V and J are TRBV4-1 and TRBJ2-2, with D possibly matching TRBD2 (5 bases). The CDR3 extends over 17 amino acids. V was shortened by 0 bases and J by 4 bases, with 15 bases between the two germline ends. CDR1 and CDR2 (germline): MGHRA, YSYEKL. The CDR3 DNA reads TGCGCCAGCAGCCAAGACGAGAGGGAATTAAGCACCGGGGAGCTGTTTTTT. Translation: CASSQDERELSTGELFF.

The V gene is TRBV11-1, the J gene TRBJ1-2, with TRBD1 matching 7 bases. The germline CDR1 and CDR2 sequences are SGHAT and FQDESV (reference sequence). The CDR3 consists of 14 residues. The trim removed 0 bases at V and 5 bases at J, leaving 3 bases unmatched. The CDR3 bases are TGTGCCAGCAGCTTAGCTAGGGGGCGGTATGGCTACACCTTC. Residues: CASSLARGRYGYTF.

The rearrangement links TRBV6-6 to TRBJ2-7; D may be TRBD1 or TRBD2 (5 bases each). The germline V gene encodes CDR1 MNHNY and CDR2 SVGAGI (reference sequence). V lost 8 bases and J lost 1, with 15 bases in between. The CDR3 totals 14 residues. The CDR3 spells CASLRDEASYEQYF. The CDR3 nucleotides are TGTGCCAGCTTAAGGGACGAGGCATCCTACGAGCAGTACTTC.

This chain joins TRBV27 and TRBJ2-1; D might be TRBD1 or TRBD2, each matching 7 bases. V was shortened by 5 bases and J by 4 bases, with 18 bases between the two germline ends. CDR3 length equals 16 residues. CDR1 is MNHEY and CDR2 is SMNVEV in the germline V gene (reference sequence). CDR3: CASSTRRRGGYNEQFF. CDR3 nucleotides: TGTGCCAGCAGTACCCGTCGCAGGGGGGGATACAATGAGCAGTTCTTC.